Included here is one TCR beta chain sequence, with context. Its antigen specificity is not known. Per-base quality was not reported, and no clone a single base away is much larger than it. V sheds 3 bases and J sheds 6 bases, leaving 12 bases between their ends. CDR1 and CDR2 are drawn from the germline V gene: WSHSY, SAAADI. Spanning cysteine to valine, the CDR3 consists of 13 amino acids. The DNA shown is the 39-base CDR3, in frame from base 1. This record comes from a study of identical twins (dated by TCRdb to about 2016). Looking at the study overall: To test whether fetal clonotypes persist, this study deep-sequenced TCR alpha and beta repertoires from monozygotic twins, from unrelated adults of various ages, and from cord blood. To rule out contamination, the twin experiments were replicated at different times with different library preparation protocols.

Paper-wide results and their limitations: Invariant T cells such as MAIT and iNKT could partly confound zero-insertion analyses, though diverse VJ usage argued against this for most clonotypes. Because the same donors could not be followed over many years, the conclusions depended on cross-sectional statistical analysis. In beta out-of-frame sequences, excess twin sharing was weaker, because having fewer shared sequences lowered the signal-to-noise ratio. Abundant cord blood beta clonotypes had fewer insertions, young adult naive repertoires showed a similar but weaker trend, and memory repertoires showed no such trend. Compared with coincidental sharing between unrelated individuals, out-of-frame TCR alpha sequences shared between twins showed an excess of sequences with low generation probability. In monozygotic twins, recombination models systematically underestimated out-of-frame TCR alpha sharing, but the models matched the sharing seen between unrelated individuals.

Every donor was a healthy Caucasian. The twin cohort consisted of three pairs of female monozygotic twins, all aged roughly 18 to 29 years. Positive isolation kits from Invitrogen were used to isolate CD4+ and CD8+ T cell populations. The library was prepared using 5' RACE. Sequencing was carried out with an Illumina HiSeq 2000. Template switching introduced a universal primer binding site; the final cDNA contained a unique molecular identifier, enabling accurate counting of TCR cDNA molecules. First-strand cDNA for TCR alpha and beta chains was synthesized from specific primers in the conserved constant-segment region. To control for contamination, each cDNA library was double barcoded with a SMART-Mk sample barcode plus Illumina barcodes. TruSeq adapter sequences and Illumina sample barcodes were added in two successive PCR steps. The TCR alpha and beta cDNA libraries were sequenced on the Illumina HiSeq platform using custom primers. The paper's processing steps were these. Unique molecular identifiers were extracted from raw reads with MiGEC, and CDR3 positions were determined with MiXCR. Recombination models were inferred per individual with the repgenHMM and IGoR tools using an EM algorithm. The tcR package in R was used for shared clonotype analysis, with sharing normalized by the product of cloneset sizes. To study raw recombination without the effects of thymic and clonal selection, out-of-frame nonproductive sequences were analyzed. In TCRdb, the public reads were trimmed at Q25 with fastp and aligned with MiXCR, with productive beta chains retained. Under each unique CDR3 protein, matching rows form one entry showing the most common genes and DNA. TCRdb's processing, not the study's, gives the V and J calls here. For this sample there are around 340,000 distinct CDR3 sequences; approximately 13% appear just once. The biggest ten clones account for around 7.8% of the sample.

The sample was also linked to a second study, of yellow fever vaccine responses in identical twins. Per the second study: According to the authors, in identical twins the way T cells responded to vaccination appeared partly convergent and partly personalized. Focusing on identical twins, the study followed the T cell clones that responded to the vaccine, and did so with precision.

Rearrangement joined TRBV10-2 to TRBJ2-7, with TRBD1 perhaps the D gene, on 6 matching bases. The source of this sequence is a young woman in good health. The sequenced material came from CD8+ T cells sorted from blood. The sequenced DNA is TGCGCCAGCAGTGACGACAGGCCAGTCGAGCAGTACGTC. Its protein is CASSDDRPVEQYV.